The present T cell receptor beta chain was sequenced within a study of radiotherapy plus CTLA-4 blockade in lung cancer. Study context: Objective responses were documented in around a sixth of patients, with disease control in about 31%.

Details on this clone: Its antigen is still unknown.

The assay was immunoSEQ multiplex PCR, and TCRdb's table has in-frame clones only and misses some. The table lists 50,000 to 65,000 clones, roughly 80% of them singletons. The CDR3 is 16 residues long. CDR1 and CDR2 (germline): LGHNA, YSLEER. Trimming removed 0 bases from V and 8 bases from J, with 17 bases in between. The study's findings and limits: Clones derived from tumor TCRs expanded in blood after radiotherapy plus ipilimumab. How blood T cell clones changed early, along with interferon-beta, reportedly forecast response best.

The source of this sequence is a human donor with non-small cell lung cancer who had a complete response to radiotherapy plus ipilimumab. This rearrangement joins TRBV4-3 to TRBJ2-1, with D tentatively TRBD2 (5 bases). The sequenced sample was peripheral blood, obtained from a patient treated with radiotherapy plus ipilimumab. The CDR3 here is CASSQDRGWVVDEQFF. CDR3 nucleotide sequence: TGCGCCAGCAGCCAAGATCGCGGGTGGGTAGTAGATGAGCAGTTCTTC.